This T cell receptor (beta chain) was identified during a study of T cell responses to AZD1222 COVID-19 vaccine. Clones were sequenced by immunoSEQ multiplex PCR, and TCRdb holds only the in-frame ones, with some missing. The table has 90,000 to 150,000 clones, around 86% seen once. Germline V gives CDR1 PRHDT, CDR2 FYEKMQ (reference sequence). The ends were cut back, 5 bases at V and 0 bases at J, with 8 bases in the middle. The CDR3 totals 13 residues. The chain recombines TRBV13 with TRBJ2-7; D gene uncertain. This TCR was recovered from an adult in good health. The sample consisted of peripheral blood, taken on day 0 of AZD1222 vaccination. Here the CDR3 reads CASSPLNSYEQYF. CDR3 DNA: TGTGCCAGCAGCCCATTGAACTCCTACGAGCAGTACTTC.